This T cell receptor beta chain was found in a study of regulatory T cells in long-lasting Graves disease (dated by TCRdb to the early 2020s). For the wider study: Newly diagnosed Graves' disease patients had taken antithyroid drugs for less than 3 months. This study used TCR sequencing and RNA sequencing of peripheral blood to compare persistent Graves' disease patients against newly diagnosed Graves' disease patients. The study took place in China and was registered as a clinical trial. A total of some 35 samples underwent TCR sequencing: around 13 from persistent and 20 from newly diagnosed Graves' disease patients.

Broader findings and caveats from the paper: Persistent disease showed preferential use of TRBV28, TRBJ1-2 and TRBJ2-5, whereas newly diagnosed disease favored TRBV20-1 and TRBJ2-1. Only the TCR beta chain was sequenced and analyzed. The small sample size was acknowledged by the authors as a limitation that may reduce accuracy. Peripheral blood alone was examined, since thyroid tissue, which constituted the primary lesion, could not be accessed. Persistent patients shared more public clonotypes among themselves (around 2,700) than newly diagnosed patients did (roughly 910). Compared with newly diagnosed patients, persistent Graves' disease patients had lower TCR Shannon entropy and fewer highly expanded clones, which suggests clonal expansion.

There are many counts of this clonotype. Its antigen is unknown. One base away there is no much larger clone; base qualities are not given. The germline V gene encodes CDR1 KGHDR and CDR2 SFDVKD. From its cysteine to its phenylalanine, the CDR3 spans 16 amino acids. The read is trimmed to its CDR3 DNA, 48 bases read in frame from base 1. Ends trimmed: V by 2 bases, J by 2 bases; bases unmatched to a gene: 6. Taken with the paper, the label for time point translates to: newly diagnosed GD, antithyroid drugs for less than 3 months. For both TCR sequencing and RNA sequencing, RNA was extracted from PBMCs using TRIzol. The diagnosis of Graves' disease was made according to American Thyroid Association guidelines. Patients for the study were recruited at an endocrinology department in Xi'an, China. Each patient gave about 8.1 milliliters of peripheral blood, collected in an EDTA anticoagulant tube. Ficoll Paque Plus density gradient separation was used to isolate PBMCs, and no further T cell sorting was performed. An Agilent 2100 Bioanalyzer and agarose gel were used to check RNA quality, and a NanoDrop 2000 was used to measure RNA concentration.

Library method: multiplex PCR. This sample was sequenced with an Illumina HiSeq 4000. TCR beta libraries were built with iRepertoire HTBI primers and Arm-PCR amplification of CDR3 regions. Before sequencing, the PCR products underwent gel purification. On the study's bioinformatics: Across samples, about 63 TRBV and 13 to 15 TRBJ segments were identified and used for gene usage analysis of CDR3 amino acid clonotypes. COPE and FqMerger were used to merge filtered high-quality paired reads into contigs. BLAST was used to align contigs to IMGT TRBV, TRBD and TRBJ reference genes, with CDR3 defined following IMGT. Any clonotype with a frequency above 0.1% was classified as a highly expanded clone. Shannon entropy served as the measure of repertoire diversity, while the Gini coefficient captured V-J evenness. A clonotype was considered public if more than one individual shared it. Clones were called with MiXCR by TCRdb after fastp trimmed the public reads at Q25, and only in-frame beta chains were retained. CDR3 protein duplicates are merged, each entry listing the most common genes and DNA. The V and J calls were determined by TCRdb, not by the authors. The sample includes about 380,000 distinct CDR3 sequences, with about 16% observed a single time. The ten biggest clones cover about 20% of the sample.

This specimen consisted of peripheral blood mononuclear cells (PBMCs), obtained at new diagnosis, from a patient treated with antithyroid drugs. This clonotype originated in a female donor with Graves disease. The rearrangement combines TRBV24-1 with TRBJ2-5, with 8 middle bases fitting TRBD1. The CDR3 reads CATSDSGQGWQETQYF. The bases are TGTGCCACCAGTGATTCAGGACAGGGCTGGCAAGAGACCCAGTACTTC.